One T cell receptor (beta chain) is described in this entry. The antigen remains unidentified. CDR1 LGHNA and CDR2 YSLEER come from the germline V gene. This CDR3 comprises 17 residues. Deletions cut 0 bases from V and 2 bases from J, with 11 bases between. This record belongs to a study of CD8+ T cells in alopecia areata. The overall study: Treated patients were given oral tofacitinib, which was dosed at 5 to 10 mg twice daily.

Regarding the study as a whole: It was lesional scalp, especially alopecia totalis/universalis, that showed higher clonality than normal scalp. Normal skin contains resident alphabeta T cells, and these are also sequenced in scalp samples.

Following RNA extraction, reverse transcription yielded cDNA that acted as the sequencing template. Sequencing used immunoSEQ multiplex PCR; TCRdb keeps in-frame clones, though not all of them. The sample holds some 150,000 clones, around 50% seen once. The TCR originated in a human donor with alopecia areata. This chain connects TRBV4-3 to TRBJ2-6, with D maybe TRBD2 (6 bases). The starting material was CD8+ T cells sorted from blood, obtained at week 0. In DNA, the CDR3 is TGCGCCAGCAGCCAAGAGGAGGGGACCGCTGGGGCCAACGTCCTGACTTTC. Protein: CASSQEEGTAGANVLTF.